This TCR beta chain stems from a study of blood T cell repertoires in COVID-19 (dated by TCRdb to between 2020 and 2021). As for the study more broadly: Samples covering the acute and convalescent phases of COVID-19 were provided by collaborators in the United States, Italy and Spain. The material from the prospective study consisted of cDNA or gDNA derived from T cells, B-cell-depleted T cells, or PBMCs. Deeply sampled blood TCRbeta repertoires from subjects exposed to, actively infected with, or recovered from COVID-19 were included in the dataset. The repertoires were released in a freely available public database meant as a resource for research on the immune response to SARS-CoV-2. Samples came from the ongoing ImmuneRACE study (first 160 participants) plus 1,254 subjects from 6 global collaborators. The sample metadata nearly always contained a de-identified subject ID, COVID-19 status, age in years and sex. Where HLA class I and class II types were available, the types were taken from metadata supplied by the sample provider, not from assay-based typing.

Points on this clone: Its specific antigen is unknown. Base qualities are missing; no much larger clone stands one base away.

The CDR3 runs 18 amino acids, cysteine and phenylalanine included. The sequence is cut down to CDR3 DNA, 54 bases in frame from base 1. V lost 1 base and J lost 2 bases, and the count of bases not matched to a germline gene is 6. The germline V gene (reference sequence) sets CDR1 to LGHDT and CDR2 to YNNKEL. Study-wide findings and limitations: How much clinical and demographic metadata was included differed by source and by participant, and the metadata was provided uncurated.

In the prospective study, participants were about 18 to 95 years old, resided in fewer than 25 geographic areas of the United States, and were enrolled through a virtual design. To assign participants to cohorts, the prospective study relied on clinical history that participants themselves reported in a screening survey and a study questionnaire. A participant counted as exposed if, within 2 weeks of entering the study, that participant had been in contact with someone who had a PCR-confirmed or clinician-diagnosed COVID-19 case. Mobile phlebotomists in the prospective study collected whole blood, serum and a nasopharyngeal or oropharyngeal swab from every participant. Additional blood draws and questionnaires over an approximately two-month period could optionally be provided by prospective study participants. Before DNA extraction, blood samples from the prospective study were shipped at room temperature or frozen.

The immunoSEQ Assay, a bias-controlled multiplex PCR, was used to amplify TCRbeta CDR3 regions from genomic DNA. The original pipeline was this. The number of nucleated cells in each sample was estimated by amplification of reference gene primers within the assay. To quantify the absolute abundance of each unique TCRbeta CDR3 rearrangement, sequence reads were collapsed and filtered. For each sample, productive Simpson clonality was calculated as the square root of Simpson's diversity index across productive rearrangements. TCRdb provides this immuneACCESS table in a form limited to in-frame rearrangements. Some clones are lacking; in checked studies, under half of them reflect an unresolved V gene, and why the rest are absent is not known. V and J calls and clone size are those listed in that table; D and trimming were worked out from the DNA. The sample table records about 240,000 clones; approximately 83% of these occur just once. Approximately 4% of the sample rests with the top ten.

The sequence came from a woman aged 40 to 50 who had been exposed to COVID-19. Recombination connected TRBV3-1 (or the pseudogene TRBV3-2) to TRBJ2-2, with 11 bases aligning to TRBD2. Sequenced: PBMCs or T cells enriched from blood (not recorded which). The DNA is TGTGCCAGCAGCCAAGGGCTAGCGGGGGGATTCAACACCGGGGAGCTGTTTTTT. This sequence encodes CASSQGLAGGFNTGELFF.